This T cell receptor (beta chain) was captured by sequencing in a study of CXCR3-negative and CXCR3-positive naive CD8 T cells. Libraries were UMI-labeled 5' RACE TRB cDNA. TCRdb reanalyzed the 5' RACE reads and collapses them to one entry per CDR3 protein, without DNA. The table for this sample gives about 90,000 distinct CDR3 sequences. The sequence was obtained from a human donor in good health. Some clones in this sample may be carry-over from other donors' samples. The sample consisted of naive CXCR3- CD8+ T cells from blood. Indicated subset: CD45RO-CCR7+CD27+CD95- naive CD8+ T cells lacking CXCR3 (TNR3-).

The CDR3: CASSLYPLGERGGYNEQFF. The chain combines TRBV7-3 with TRBJ2-1; TCRdb's D call, TRBD2, is unchecked because there is no DNA. There are 19 residues in the CDR3. Germline loops: CDR1 SGHTA, CDR2 FQGTGA.